Included here is one T cell receptor (beta chain) sequence, with context. This sample was taken from a study of blood T cell repertoires in COVID-19. Overall study context: Both acute and convalescent COVID-19 samples were obtained from the United States, Italy and Spain.

Sequencing was performed with immunoSEQ multiplex PCR; in TCRdb, only in-frame clones are kept and a portion is missing. Counted here are some 350,000 clones, approximately 87% occurring once; the ten biggest clones make up about 6.3%. Seattle participants joined during active infection and were tracked over time. The sample was peripheral blood. The receptor's source is a woman in her forties or fifties with COVID-19, enrolled during active disease.

DNA for the CDR3: TGTGCCAGCAGTCCGGCGGCTAGCGGGAGGGTTAACGAGCAGTACTTC. This gives the protein CASSPAASGRVNEQYF. The V and J genes are TRBV6-2 or TRBV6-3 and TRBJ2-7; TRBD2 aligns across 12 bases. V was pared by 5 bases and J by 5 bases, with 10 bases of the junction left unmatched. The germline CDR1 and CDR2 sequences are MNHEY and SVGEGT. The CDR3 is 16 amino acids.